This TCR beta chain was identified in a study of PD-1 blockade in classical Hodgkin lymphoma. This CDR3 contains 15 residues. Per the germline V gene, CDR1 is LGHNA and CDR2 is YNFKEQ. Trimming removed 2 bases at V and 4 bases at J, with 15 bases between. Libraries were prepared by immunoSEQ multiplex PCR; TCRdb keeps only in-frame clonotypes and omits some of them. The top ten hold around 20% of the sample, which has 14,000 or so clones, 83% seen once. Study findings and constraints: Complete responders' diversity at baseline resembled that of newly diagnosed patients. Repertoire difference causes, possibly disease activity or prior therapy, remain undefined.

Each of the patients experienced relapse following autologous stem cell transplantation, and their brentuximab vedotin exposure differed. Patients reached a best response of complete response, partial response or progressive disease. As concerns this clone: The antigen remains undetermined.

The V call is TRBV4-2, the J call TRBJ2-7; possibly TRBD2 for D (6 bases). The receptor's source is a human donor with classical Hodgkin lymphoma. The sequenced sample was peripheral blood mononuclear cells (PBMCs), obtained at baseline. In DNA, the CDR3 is TGTGCCAGCAGCCAAACCCCGGGACTTTCGTACGAGCAGTACTTC. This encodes CASSQTPGLSYEQYF.